These T cell receptor beta chains were read from a single sample in a study of blood T cell repertoires in COVID-19. Libraries were prepared by immunoSEQ multiplex PCR; TCRdb keeps only in-frame clonotypes and omits some of them. This sample carries 85,000 to 100,000 clones, around three quarters of them seen once, and the ten largest clones take under 30%. The specimen was peripheral blood. Receptor source: a woman in her sixties or seventies in a cohort sampled during active or convalescent COVID-19. The conserved cysteine and the conserved F or W are not part of the CDR3 here.

V: TRBV7-2; J: TRBJ2-5; length: 13; CDR3: ASSQTSGGSETQY
V: TRBV27; J: TRBJ2-2; length: 15; CDR3: ATPREAGPISTGELF
V: TRBV11-3; J: TRBJ2-1; length: 13; CDR3: ASSFDGTGQDEQF
V: TRBV5-4; J: TRBJ2-2; length: 15; CDR3: ASRGGTSDPRAGELF
V: TRBV14; J: TRBJ1-1; length: 12; CDR3: ASSLFGAFTEAF
V: TRBV7-9; J: TRBJ2-5; length: 16; CDR3: ASSPRDRGQGLQETQY
V: TRBV2; J: TRBJ1-2; length: 11; CDR3: ASVVGQEYGYT
V: TRBV10-3; J: TRBJ1-1; length: 11; CDR3: AIRIQGSVEAF
V: TRBV24-1; J: TRBJ2-3; length: 11; CDR3: ATAGTATDTQY
V: TRBV7-3; J: TRBJ2-4; length: 14; CDR3: ASSLSTGLAKNIQY
V: TRBV6-2/TRBV6-3; J: TRBJ2-7; length: 11; CDR3: ASSPGTTYEQY
V: TRBV30; J: TRBJ2-3; length: 12; CDR3: AWSVRGVADTQY
V: TRBV19; J: TRBJ1-5; length: 13; CDR3: ASSIGGQLNQPQH
V: TRBV4-3; J: TRBJ2-7; length: 13; CDR3: ASSLQRGGSYEQY
V: TRBV18; J: TRBJ1-5; length: 14; CDR3: ASSLNRVFSNQPQH
V: TRBV19; J: TRBJ2-2; length: 13; CDR3: ASSIGTQGTGELF
V: TRBV6-5; J: TRBJ1-2; length: 13; CDR3: ASRHTQGRNYGYT
V: TRBV10-3; J: TRBJ2-7; length: 13; CDR3: AISGGLAGVGEQY
V: TRBV10-3; J: TRBJ2-5; length: 15; CDR3: AISGVAGGPLQETQY
V: TRBV27; J: TRBJ2-2; length: 16; CDR3: ASSLSPYLAGGPRELF
V: TRBV4-1; J: TRBJ2-7; length: 14; CDR3: ASSQEDRGSSYEQY
V: TRBV5-1; J: TRBJ1-4; length: 15; CDR3: ASSPVEGLGFREKLF
V: TRBV27; J: TRBJ1-2; length: 12; CDR3: ASSPRQGLNGYT
V: TRBV3-1/TRBV3-2; J: TRBJ1-2; length: 14; CDR3: ASSHRRVDRSYGYT
V: TRBV4-2; J: TRBJ2-1; length: 15; CDR3: ASSQAGLAGGYNEQF
V: TRBV5-1; J: TRBJ2-1; length: 12; CDR3: ASSLSRGDNEQF
V: TRBV15; J: TRBJ2-4; length: 13; CDR3: ATRLPGLAKNIQY
V: TRBV30; J: TRBJ2-3; length: 14; CDR3: AWEGLAGGRTDTQY
V: TRBV11-2; J: TRBJ1-4; length: 13; CDR3: ASSFPDREVEKLF
V: TRBV4-1; J: TRBJ2-3; length: 13; CDR3: ASSQDRTSADTQY
V: TRBV27; J: TRBJ2-7; length: 14; CDR3: ASSLLGQGAAREQY
V: TRBV12-5; J: TRBJ1-5; length: 13; CDR3: ASGLLRDSNQPQH
V: TRBV12-3/TRBV12-4; J: TRBJ2-5; length: 9; CDR3: ASSFSVTQY
V: TRBV11-3; J: TRBJ2-7; length: 11; CDR3: ASSLDMVGEQY
V: TRBV7-9; J: TRBJ1-5; length: 12; CDR3: ASSLVGGNQPQH
V: TRBV5-1; J: TRBJ1-3; length: 15; CDR3: ASSLGIRGGSGNTIY
V: TRBV5-1; J: TRBJ1-2; length: 12; CDR3: ASSLDRGSGGYT
V: TRBV30; J: TRBJ1-2; length: 13; CDR3: AWTPRGGLRYGYT
V: TRBV15; J: TRBJ1-4; length: 15; CDR3: ATSRDRRSSTNEKLF
V: TRBV5-4; J: TRBJ2-3; length: 13; CDR3: ASSLGQGYADTQY
V: TRBV11-2; J: TRBJ2-3; length: 16; CDR3: ASSLTATRGGTRDTQY
V: TRBV5-6; J: TRBJ1-2; length: 12; CDR3: ASSLIRQAYGYT
V: TRBV30; J: TRBJ2-3; length: 12; CDR3: AWSVQVFKDTQY
V: TRBV5-4; J: TRBJ2-1; length: 11; CDR3: ASSLAGRDEQF
V: TRBV19; J: TRBJ2-5; length: 12; CDR3: ASSIAPRGETQY
V: TRBV6-2/TRBV6-3; J: TRBJ2-2; length: 9; CDR3: ASSLAGELF
V: TRBV5-1; J: TRBJ2-2; length: 13; CDR3: ASSPNSGFSGELF
V: TRBV11-3; J: TRBJ1-1; length: 12; CDR3: ASSSGHTNTEAF
V: TRBV4-1; J: TRBJ1-5; length: 16; CDR3: ASSQDSRGEYSNQPQH
V: TRBV5-6; J: TRBJ2-5; length: 12; CDR3: ASSRGLIAETQY
V: TRBV29-1; J: TRBJ2-3; length: 15; CDR3: SVAPGSGGSRTDTQY